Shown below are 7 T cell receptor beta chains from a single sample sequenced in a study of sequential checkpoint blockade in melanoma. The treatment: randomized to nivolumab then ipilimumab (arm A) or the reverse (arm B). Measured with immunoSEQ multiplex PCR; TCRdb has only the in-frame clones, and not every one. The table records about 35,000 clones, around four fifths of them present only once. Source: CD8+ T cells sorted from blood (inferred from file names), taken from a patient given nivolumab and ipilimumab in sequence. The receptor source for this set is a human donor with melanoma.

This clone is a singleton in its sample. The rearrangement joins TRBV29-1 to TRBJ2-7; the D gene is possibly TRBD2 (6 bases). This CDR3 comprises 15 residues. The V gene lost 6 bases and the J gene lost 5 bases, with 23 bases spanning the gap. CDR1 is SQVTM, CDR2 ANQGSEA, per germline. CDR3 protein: CSVWSGVLTSDEQYF. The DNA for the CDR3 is TGCAGCGTCTGGAGCGGCGTTCTGACTAGTGACGAGCAGTACTTC.

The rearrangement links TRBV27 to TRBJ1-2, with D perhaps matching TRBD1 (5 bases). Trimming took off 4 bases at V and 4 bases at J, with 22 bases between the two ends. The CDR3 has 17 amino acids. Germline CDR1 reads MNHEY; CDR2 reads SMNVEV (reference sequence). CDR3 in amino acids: CASSSGPWQGFFYGYTF. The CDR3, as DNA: TGTGCCAGCAGTTCTGGTCCCTGGCAGGGTTTCTTCTATGGCTACACCTTC.

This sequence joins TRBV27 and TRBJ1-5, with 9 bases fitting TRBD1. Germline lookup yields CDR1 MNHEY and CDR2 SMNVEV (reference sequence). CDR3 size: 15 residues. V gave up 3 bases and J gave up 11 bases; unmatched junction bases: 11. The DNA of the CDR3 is TGTGCCAGCAGTTTCTCGGGACAGGGTGGGGGATCCCAGCATTTT. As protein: CASSFSGQGGGSQHF.

CDR3 nucleotide sequence: TGTGCCAGCAGCTTCGGACTCAATGAGCAGTTCTTC. It is translated as CASSFGLNEQFF. This chain links TRBV7-9 with TRBJ2-1; a weak D match, TRBD2 (5 bases). The CDR3 has 12 residues. V lost 3 bases and J 6 bases, leaving 6 bases between the germline ends. The germline CDR1 and CDR2 sequences are SEHNR and FQNEAQ (reference sequence).

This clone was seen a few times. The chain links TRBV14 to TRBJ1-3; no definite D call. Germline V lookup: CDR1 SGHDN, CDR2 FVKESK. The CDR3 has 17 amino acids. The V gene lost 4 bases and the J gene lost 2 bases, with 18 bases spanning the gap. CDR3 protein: CASSPTTFVYPGNTIYF. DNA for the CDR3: TGTGCCAGCAGCCCAACGACATTCGTCTACCCTGGAAACACCATATATTTT.

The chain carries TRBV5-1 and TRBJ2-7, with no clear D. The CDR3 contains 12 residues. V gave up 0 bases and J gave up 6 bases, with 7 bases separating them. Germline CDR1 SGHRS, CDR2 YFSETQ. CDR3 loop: CASSLAGPEQYF. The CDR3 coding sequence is TGCGCCAGCAGCTTGGCTGGCCCCGAGCAGTACTTC.

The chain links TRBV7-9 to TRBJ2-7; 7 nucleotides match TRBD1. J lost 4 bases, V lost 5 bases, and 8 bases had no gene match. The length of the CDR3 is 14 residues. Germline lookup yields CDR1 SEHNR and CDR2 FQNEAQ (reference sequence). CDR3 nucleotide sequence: TGTGCCAGCAGCAACCCGGGACAGCATTACGAGCAGTACTTC. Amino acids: CASSNPGQHYEQYF.